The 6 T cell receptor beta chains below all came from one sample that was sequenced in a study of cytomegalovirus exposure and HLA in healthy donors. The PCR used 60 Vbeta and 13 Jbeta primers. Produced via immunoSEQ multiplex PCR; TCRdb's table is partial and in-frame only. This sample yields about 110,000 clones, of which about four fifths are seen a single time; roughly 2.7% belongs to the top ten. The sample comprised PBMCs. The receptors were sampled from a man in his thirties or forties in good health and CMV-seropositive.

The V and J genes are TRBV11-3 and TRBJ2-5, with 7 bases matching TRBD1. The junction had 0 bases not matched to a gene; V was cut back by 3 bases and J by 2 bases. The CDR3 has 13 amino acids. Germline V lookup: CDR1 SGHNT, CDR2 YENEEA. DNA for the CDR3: TGTGCCAGCAGCTTGGGACAGCAAGAGACCCAGTACTTC. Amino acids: CASSLGQQETQYF.

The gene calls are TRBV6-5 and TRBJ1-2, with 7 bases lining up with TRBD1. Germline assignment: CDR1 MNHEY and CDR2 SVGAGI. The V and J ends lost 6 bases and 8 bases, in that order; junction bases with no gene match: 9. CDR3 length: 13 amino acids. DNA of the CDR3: TGTGCCAGCAGCCGCGACAGGGAAGGAGGCTACACCTTC. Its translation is CASSRDREGGYTF.

In DNA form, the CDR3 reads TGTGCCAGCAGCCCTAGGGGCAGGAAAATTGAAAAACTGTTTTTT. It codes for CASSPRGRKIEKLFF. This rearrangement joins TRBV11-2 to TRBJ1-4; TRBD1 is a possible D gene (5 bases). Trimming removed 5 bases at V and 7 bases at J, with 17 bases between. The CDR3 extends over 15 amino acids. Germline V CDR1 and CDR2: SGHAT, FQNNGV. The full variable domain, in which reference TRBV11-2 and TRBJ1-4 provide the parts outside the CDR3, is EAGVAQSPRYKIIEKRQSVAFWCNPISGHATLYWYQQILGQGPKLLIQFQNNGVVDDSQLPKDRFSAERLKGVDSTLKIQPAKLEDSAVYLCASSPRGRKIEKLFFGSGTQLSVL.

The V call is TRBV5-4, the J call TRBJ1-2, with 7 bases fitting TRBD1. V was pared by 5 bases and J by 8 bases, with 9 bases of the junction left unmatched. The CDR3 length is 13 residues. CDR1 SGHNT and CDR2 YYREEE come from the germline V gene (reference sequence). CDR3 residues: CASRSTGFEGYTF. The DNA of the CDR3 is TGTGCCAGCAGGTCGACAGGGTTTGAGGGCTACACCTTC. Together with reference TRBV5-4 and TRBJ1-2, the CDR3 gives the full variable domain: ETGVTQSPTHLIKTRGQQVTLRCSSQSGHNTVSWYQQALGQGPQFIFQYYREEENGRGNFPPRFSGLQFPNYSSELNVNALELDDSALYLCASRSTGFEGYTFGSGTRLTVV.

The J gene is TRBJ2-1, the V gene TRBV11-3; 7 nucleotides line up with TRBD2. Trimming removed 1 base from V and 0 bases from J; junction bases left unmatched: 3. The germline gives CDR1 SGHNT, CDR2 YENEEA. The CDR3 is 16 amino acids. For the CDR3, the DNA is TGTGCCAGCAGCTTAGCAGGCGGGAGCTCCTACAATGAGCAGTTCTTC. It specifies CASSLAGGSSYNEQFF.

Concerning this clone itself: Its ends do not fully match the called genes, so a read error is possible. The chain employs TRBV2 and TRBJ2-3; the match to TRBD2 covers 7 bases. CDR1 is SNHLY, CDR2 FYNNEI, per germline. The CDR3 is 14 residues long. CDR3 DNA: TGTGCCAGCAACCGCGGGGGAGTCACAGATATGCAGTATTTT. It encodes CASNRGGVTDMQYF.